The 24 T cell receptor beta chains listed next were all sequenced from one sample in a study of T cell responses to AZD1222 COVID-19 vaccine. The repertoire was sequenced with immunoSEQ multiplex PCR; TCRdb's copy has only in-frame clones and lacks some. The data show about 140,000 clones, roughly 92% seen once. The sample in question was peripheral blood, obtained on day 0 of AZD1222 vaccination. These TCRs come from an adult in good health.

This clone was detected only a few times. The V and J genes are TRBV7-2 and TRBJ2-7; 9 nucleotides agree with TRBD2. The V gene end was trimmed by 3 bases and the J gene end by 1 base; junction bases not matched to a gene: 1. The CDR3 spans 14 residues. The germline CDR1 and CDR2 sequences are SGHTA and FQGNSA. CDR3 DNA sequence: TGTGCCAGCAGCTTTAGCGGGAGTTCCTACGAGCAGTACTTC. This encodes CASSFSGSSYEQYF.

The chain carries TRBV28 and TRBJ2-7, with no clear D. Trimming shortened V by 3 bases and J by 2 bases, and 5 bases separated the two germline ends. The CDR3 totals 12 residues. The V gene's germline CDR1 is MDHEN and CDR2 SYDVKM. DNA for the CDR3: TGTGCCAGCAGTTTGAAGGCCTACGAGCAGTACTTC. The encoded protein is CASSLKAYEQYF.

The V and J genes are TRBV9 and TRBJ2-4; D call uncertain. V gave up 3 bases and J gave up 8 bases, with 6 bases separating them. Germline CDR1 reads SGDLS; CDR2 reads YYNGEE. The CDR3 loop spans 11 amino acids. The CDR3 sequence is CASSGGDIQYF. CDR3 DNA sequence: TGTGCCAGCAGCGGTGGGGACATTCAGTACTTC.

DNA of the CDR3: TGTGCCAGCAGTTCGACCAGGGGGCCCTACGAGCAGTACTTC. Its protein product is CASSSTRGPYEQYF. V and J are TRBV28 and TRBJ2-7, with 8 positions matching TRBD1. CDR3 length: 14 residues. With V trimmed by 4 bases and J by 2 bases, 4 bases remained unmatched. CDR1 and CDR2 (germline): MDHEN, SYDVKM.

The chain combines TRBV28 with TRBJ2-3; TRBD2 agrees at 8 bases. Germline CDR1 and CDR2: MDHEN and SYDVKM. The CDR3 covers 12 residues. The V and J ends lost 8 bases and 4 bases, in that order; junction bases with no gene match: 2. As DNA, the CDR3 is TGTGCCAGCCATAGCGGGGCAGATACGCAGTATTTT. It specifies CASHSGADTQYF.

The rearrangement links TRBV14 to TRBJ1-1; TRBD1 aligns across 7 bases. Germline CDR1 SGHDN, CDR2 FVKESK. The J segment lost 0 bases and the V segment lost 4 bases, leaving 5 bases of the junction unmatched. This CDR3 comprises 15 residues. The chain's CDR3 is CASSPHRGLNTEAFF. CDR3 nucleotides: TGTGCCAGCAGCCCACACAGGGGTCTGAACACTGAAGCTTTCTTT.

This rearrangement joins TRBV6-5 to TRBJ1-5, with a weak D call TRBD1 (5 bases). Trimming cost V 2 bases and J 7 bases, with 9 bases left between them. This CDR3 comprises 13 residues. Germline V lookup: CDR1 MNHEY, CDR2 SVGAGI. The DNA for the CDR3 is TGTGCCAGCAGTTACATTAGGGGCCAGCCCCAGCATTTT. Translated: CASSYIRGQPQHF.

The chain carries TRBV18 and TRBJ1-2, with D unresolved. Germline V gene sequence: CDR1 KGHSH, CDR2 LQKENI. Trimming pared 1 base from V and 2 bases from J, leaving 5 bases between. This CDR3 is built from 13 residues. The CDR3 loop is CASSPQVNYGYTF. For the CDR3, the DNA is TGTGCCAGCTCACCACAGGTGAACTATGGCTACACCTTC.

In DNA, the CDR3 is TGTGCCAGCAGCTCCCGGGACTACAATGAGCAGTTCTTC. It codes for CASSSRDYNEQFF. The V call is TRBV7-9, the J call TRBJ2-1, with D possibly being TRBD2 (5 bases). The V end lost 4 bases, the J end lost 3 bases, and 7 bases lay between the germline ends. Germline CDR1 reads SEHNR; CDR2 reads FQNEAQ (reference sequence). The CDR3 runs 13 residues.

CDR3 residues: CASGRLNYGYTF. The CDR3 DNA reads as TGTGCCAGCGGGCGCTTAAACTATGGCTACACCTTC. V and J are TRBV28 and TRBJ1-2; no reliable D call. V lost 8 bases and J lost 2, with 9 bases in between. This CDR3 spans 12 amino acids. Germline loops: CDR1 MDHEN, CDR2 SYDVKM.

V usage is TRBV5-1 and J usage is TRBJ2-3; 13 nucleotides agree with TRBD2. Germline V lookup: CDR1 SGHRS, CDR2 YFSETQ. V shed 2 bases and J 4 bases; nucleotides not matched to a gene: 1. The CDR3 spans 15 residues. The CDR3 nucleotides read TGCGCCAGCAGCTTACTAGCGGGAGGGCCAGATACGCAGTATTTT. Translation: CASSLLAGGPDTQYF.

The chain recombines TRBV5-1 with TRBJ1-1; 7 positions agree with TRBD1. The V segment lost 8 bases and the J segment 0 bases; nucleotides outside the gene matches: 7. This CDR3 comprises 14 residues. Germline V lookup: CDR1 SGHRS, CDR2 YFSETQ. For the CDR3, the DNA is TGCGCCAGTCAGACAGGGACCATGAACACTGAAGCTTTCTTT. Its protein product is CASQTGTMNTEAFF.

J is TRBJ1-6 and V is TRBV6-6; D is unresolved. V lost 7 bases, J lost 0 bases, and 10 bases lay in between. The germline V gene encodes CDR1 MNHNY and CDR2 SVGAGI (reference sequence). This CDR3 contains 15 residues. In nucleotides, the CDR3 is TGTGCCAGCATCGGCTTCAACTCCTATAATTCACCCCTCCACTTT. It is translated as CASIGFNSYNSPLHF.

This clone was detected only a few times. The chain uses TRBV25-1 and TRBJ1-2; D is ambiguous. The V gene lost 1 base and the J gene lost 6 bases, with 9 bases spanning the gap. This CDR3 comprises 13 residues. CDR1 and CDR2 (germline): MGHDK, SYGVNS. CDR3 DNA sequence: TGTGCCAGCAGTGAATTAGGTGGGGATGGCTACACCTTC. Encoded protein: CASSELGGDGYTF.

CDR3 amino acids: CASGGQPNQPQHF. CDR3 coding DNA: TGTGCCAGCGGGGGACAGCCCAATCAGCCCCAGCATTTT. The genes are TRBV2 and TRBJ1-5, with 7 bases fitting TRBD1. The CDR3 contains 13 residues. V gave up 8 bases and J gave up 3 bases; unmatched junction bases: 4. Germline assignment: CDR1 SNHLY and CDR2 FYNNEI.

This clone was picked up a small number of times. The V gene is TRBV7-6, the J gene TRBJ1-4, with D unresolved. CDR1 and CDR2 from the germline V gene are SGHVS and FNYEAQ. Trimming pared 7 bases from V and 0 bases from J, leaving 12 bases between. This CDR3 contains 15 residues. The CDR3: CASTPSGATNEKLFF. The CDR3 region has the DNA TGTGCCAGCACCCCTTCGGGTGCAACTAATGAAAAACTGTTTTTT.

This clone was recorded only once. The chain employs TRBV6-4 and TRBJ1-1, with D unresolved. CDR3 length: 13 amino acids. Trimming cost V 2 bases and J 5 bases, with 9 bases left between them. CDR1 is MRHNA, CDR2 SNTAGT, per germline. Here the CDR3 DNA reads TGTGCCAGCAGTGACAGGGTGTGGACTGAAGCTTTCTTT. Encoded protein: CASSDRVWTEAFF.

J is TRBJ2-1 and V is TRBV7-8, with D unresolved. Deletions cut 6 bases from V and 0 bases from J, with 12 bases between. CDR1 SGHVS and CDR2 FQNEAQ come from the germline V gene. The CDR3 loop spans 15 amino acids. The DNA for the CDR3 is TGTGCCAGCAGGAACAGCTGGAGCTCCTACAATGAGCAGTTCTTC. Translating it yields CASRNSWSSYNEQFF.

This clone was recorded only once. In nucleotides, the CDR3 is TGTGCCAGTAGTATTGACAGCCTTTTACCCCTCCACTTT. Its protein product is CASSIDSLLPLHF. This chain links TRBV19 with TRBJ1-6, with TRBD1 as a possible D gene (5 bases). Trimming removed 3 bases from V and 12 bases from J, with 12 bases in between. CDR3 length: 13 residues. Germline V lookup: CDR1 LNHDA, CDR2 SQIVND (reference sequence).

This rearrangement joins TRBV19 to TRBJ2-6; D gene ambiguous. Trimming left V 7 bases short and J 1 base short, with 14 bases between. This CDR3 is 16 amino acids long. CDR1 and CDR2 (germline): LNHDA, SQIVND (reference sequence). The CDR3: CASTIAKTSGANVLTF. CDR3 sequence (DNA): TGTGCCAGTACCATAGCTAAGACTTCTGGGGCCAACGTCCTGACTTTC.

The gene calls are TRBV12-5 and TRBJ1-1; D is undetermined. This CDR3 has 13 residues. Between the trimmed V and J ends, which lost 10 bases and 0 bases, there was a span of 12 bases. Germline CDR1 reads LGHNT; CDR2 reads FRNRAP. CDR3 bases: TGTGCTACTACTGGATCCATGAACACTGAAGCTTTCTTT. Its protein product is CATTGSMNTEAFF.

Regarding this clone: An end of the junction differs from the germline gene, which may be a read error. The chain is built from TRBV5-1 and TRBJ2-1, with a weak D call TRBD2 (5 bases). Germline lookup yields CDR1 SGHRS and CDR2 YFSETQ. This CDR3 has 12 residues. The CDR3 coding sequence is TGCGCCAGCAGCTTGGAAAGAGAGGGCTTTATCTTC. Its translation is CASSLEREGFIF.

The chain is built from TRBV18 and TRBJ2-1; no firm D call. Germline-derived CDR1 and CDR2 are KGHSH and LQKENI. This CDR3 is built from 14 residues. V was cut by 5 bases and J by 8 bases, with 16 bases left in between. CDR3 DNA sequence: TGTGCCAGCTCAGCAACAAAATCCGTTTATGAGCAGTTCTTC. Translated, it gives CASSATKSVYEQFF.

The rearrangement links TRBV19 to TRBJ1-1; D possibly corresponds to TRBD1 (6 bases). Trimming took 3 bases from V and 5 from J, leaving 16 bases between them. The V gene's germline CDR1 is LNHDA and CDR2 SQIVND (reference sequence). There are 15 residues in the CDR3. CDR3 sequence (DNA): TGTGCCAGTAGTATCGGTCACAGGGTTTATACTGAAGCTTTCTTT. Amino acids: CASSIGHRVYTEAFF.